This T cell receptor (beta chain) was recovered during a study of regulatory T cells in long-lasting Graves disease. Study findings and constraints: Peripheral blood, not thyroid tissue, was the sole material studied.

Trimming cost V 5 bases and J 2 bases; bases outside gene matches: 5. Germline CDR1 MNHNS, CDR2 SASEGT. The CDR3 consists of 14 residues. Turning to this clonotype: Antigen specificity is unknown.

The time point is: persistent/refractory GD, antithyroid drugs over 5 years with positive TRAb. The TCR library used RNA extracted from PBMCs. Patients were from an endocrinology department in Xi'an, China. Sequencing libraries for TCR beta were prepared with iRepertoire HTBI primers and Arm-PCR of CDR3 regions. TCRdb processed the multiplex PCR reads anew with MiXCR; each CDR3 protein has one entry. The table lists roughly 450,000 distinct CDR3 sequences, about 20% of them singletons. The sequencing here drew on peripheral blood mononuclear cells (PBMCs), taken when the disease was refractory, from a patient treated with antithyroid drugs. The receptor was derived from a female donor with Graves disease. The chain has TRBV6-1 and TRBJ2-7, with 8 bases aligning to TRBD2. DNA for the CDR3: TGTGCCAGCAGTCGGACTAGCCGGACCTACGAGCAGTACTTC. Protein: CASSRTSRTYEQYF.